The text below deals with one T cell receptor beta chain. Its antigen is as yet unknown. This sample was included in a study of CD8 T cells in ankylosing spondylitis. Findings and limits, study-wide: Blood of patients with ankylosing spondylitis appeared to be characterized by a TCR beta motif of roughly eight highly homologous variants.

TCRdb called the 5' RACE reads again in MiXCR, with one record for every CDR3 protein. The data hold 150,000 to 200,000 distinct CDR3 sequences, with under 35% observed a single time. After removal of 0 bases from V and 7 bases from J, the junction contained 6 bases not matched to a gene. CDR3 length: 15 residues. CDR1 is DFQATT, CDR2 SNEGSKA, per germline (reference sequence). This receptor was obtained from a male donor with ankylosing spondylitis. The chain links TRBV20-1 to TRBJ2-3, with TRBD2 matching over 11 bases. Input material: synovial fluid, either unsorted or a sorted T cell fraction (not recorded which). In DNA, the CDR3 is TGCAGTGCTAGAGACCGGACTAGCGGGTCCCATACGCAGTATTTT. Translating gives CSARDRTSGSHTQYF.